This T cell receptor (beta chain) was recovered during a study of blood T cell repertoires in COVID-19. V lost 9 bases and J lost 5; bases outside the gene matches: 9. Germline-derived CDR1 and CDR2 are LNHDA and SQIVND (reference sequence). The CDR3 runs to 15 residues. This clone was found once. Repertoires were generated with immunoSEQ multiplex PCR, while TCRdb's copy carries only in-frame clones and drops some. The data contain 160,000 or so clones, about 81% of them singletons. The rearrangement uses TRBV19 and TRBJ2-5, with TRBD2 matching 13 bases. The receptor was derived from a man aged 55 to 70 with active or convalescent COVID-19. The sequenced sample consisted of peripheral blood. The CDR3 reads CASSTSGRGMETQYF. CDR3 DNA sequence: TGTGCCAGCTCCACTAGCGGGAGGGGTATGGAGACCCAGTACTTC.